Below, 20 T cell receptor beta chains from the same sample are listed, as sequenced in a study of T-cell memory formation after mild COVID-19. TCRdb reprocessed the 5' RACE reads via MiXCR and lists one record per CDR3 protein. There are about 320,000 distinct CDR3 sequences in the sample; roughly an eighth occur only once, and roughly a fifth lies in the top ten. Material: PBMCs or a T cell subset sorted from them (not recorded which). The origin of the receptors is a man aged 18 to 30 who had mild COVID-19 (a few samples of this study predate the infection). Cell type and time point are not known.

The V gene is TRBV12-3 or TRBV12-4, the J gene TRBJ1-3; D uncertain. With 1 base removed from V and 0 bases from J, the gap between germline ends came to 7 bases. The CDR3 has 15 amino acids. CDR3: CASSLGYNSGNTIYF. CDR3 coding DNA: TGTGCCAGCAGTTTAGGTTATAACTCTGGAAACACCATATATTTT.

This clonotype came up a few times. The chain has TRBV6-6 and TRBJ2-1; D gene ambiguous. The length of the CDR3 is 11 residues. V was clipped by 2 bases and J by 12 bases, with 8 bases between them. The germline gives CDR1 MNHNY, CDR2 SVGAGI (reference sequence). The CDR3 DNA reads TGTGCCAGCAGTTACACCCTCGGGCAGTTCTTC. As protein: CASSYTLGQFF.

The chain couples TRBV7-2 to TRBJ1-2; TRBD1 might be the D (6 bases). Germline values: CDR1 SGHTA, CDR2 FQGNSA. V gave up 6 bases and J gave up 4 bases, with 12 bases separating them. CDR3 length: 13 amino acids. CDR3 nucleotide sequence: TGTGCCAGCAGTACCGACAGGACCTATGGCTACACCTTC. Its translation is CASSTDRTYGYTF.

In its sample, this clonotype was seen a few times. This chain connects TRBV5-1 to TRBJ2-7, with D possibly being TRBD1 (7 bases). There are 15 residues in the CDR3. Germline V gene lookup returns CDR1 SGHRS and CDR2 YFSETQ. V shed 4 bases and J shed 2 bases, with 16 bases lying between them. The DNA of the CDR3 is TGCGCCAGCAGCAATGGGGGGACAGCGACCTACGAGCAGTACTTC. This sequence encodes CASSNGGTATYEQYF.

This clonotype has at least ten counts. This chain connects TRBV19 to TRBJ1-1; 8 bases agree with TRBD1. The CDR3 has 14 residues. The V gene's germline CDR1 is LNHDA and CDR2 SQIVND (reference sequence). The V and J ends lost 10 bases and 6 bases, in that order; junction bases with no gene match: 13. In DNA, the CDR3 is TGTGCCACTCGACAGGGGCCGCAACCACCTGAAGCTTTCTTT. Translated: CATRQGPQPPEAFF.

This clonotype has just a few counts. The J gene is TRBJ2-4, the V gene TRBV12-3 or TRBV12-4; possible D gene TRBD1, 5 bases. V gave up 5 bases and J gave up 5 bases, with 10 bases separating them. The CDR3 runs 13 residues. CDR3 residues: CASSRGDQNIQYF. In DNA form, the CDR3 reads TGTGCCAGCAGTAGGGGCGACCAAAACATTCAGTACTTC.

The rearrangement joins TRBV20-1 to TRBJ2-5, with 9 bases matching TRBD2. J gave up 0 bases and V 0 bases, and 5 bases lay outside the gene matches. The CDR3 consists of 16 residues. Germline CDR1 DFQATT, CDR2 SNEGSKA (reference sequence). The CDR3, as DNA: TGCAGTGCTAGAGATTTCAGCGGGGGGCACCAAGAGACCCAGTACTTC. Protein sequence: CSARDFSGGHQETQYF.

This clonotype has more than one count but fewer than ten. This chain uses TRBV7-9 with TRBJ2-3; TRBD2 matches at 12 bases. Germline-derived CDR1 and CDR2 are SEHNR and FQNEAQ (reference sequence). The length of the CDR3 is 16 residues. Losses at the gene ends were 4 bases for V and 2 bases for J; bases not matched to a gene: 4. The CDR3 nucleotides read TGTGCCAGCAGCTACAGGACTAGCGGGGTCACAGATACGCAGTATTTT. Protein sequence: CASSYRTSGVTDTQYF.

This chain joins TRBV29-1 and TRBJ2-7, with TRBD1 matching 9 bases. Germline V gene lookup returns CDR1 SQVTM and CDR2 ANQGSEA. This CDR3 spans 14 amino acids. V shed 7 bases and J 1 base; nucleotides not matched to a gene: 8. The CDR3, as DNA: TGCAGCGGCACCGGGACAGGGAATTCCTACGAGCAGTACTTC. Translating gives CSGTGTGNSYEQYF.

This clonotype was recorded many times. The chain joins TRBV12-3 or TRBV12-4 to TRBJ2-5, with D tentatively TRBD2 (6 bases). The CDR3 is 15 residues long. V lost 5 bases, J lost 4 bases, and 17 bases lay in between. The CDR3: CASSPSGVGRETQYF. DNA for the CDR3: TGTGCCAGCAGTCCTTCGGGAGTGGGGAGAGAGACCCAGTACTTC.

As for this clonotype: Relative to the germline gene, one junction end is altered; a read error may explain this. The rearrangement links TRBV6-2 or TRBV6-3 to TRBJ2-7; 9 nucleotides match TRBD2. This CDR3 comprises 11 residues. Germline lookup yields CDR1 MNHEY and CDR2 SVGEGT. This CDR3 is CASSLSGTSHF. The CDR3 DNA is TGTGCCAGCAGCTTGTCCGGGACTAGCCACTTC.

There are a few counts of this clonotype. V usage is TRBV7-3 and J usage is TRBJ2-7; 8 bases map to TRBD2. CDR1 is SGHTA, CDR2 FQGTGA, per germline. The CDR3 spans 16 residues. The V and J ends lost 4 bases and 4 bases, in that order; junction bases with no gene match: 12. The CDR3 here is CASSSNIAGRSYEQYV. DNA for the CDR3: TGTGCCAGCAGCTCTAATATAGCGGGGCGTTCTTACGAGCAGTACGTC.

The J gene is TRBJ2-1, the V gene TRBV4-3; weak D call: TRBD1 (5 bases). The CDR3 runs 16 residues. V lost 2 bases to trimming and J lost 10 bases, with 21 bases between them. Per germline, CDR1 LGHNA and CDR2 YSLEER. DNA for the CDR3: TGCGCCAGCAGCCAAAGCCAAACCCGGCAGGGCAGCGAGCAGTTCTTC. Translating it yields CASSQSQTRQGSEQFF.

In its sample, this clonotype was seen a few times. CDR3 region: CASSVSPGSAKNIQYF. The CDR3, as DNA: TGTGCCAGCAGTGTCTCCCCGGGGAGCGCCAAAAACATTCAGTACTTC. The chain couples TRBV2 to TRBJ2-4; D is perhaps TRBD2 (5 bases). V lost 4 bases and J lost 1, with 14 bases in between. Germline CDR1 reads SNHLY; CDR2 reads FYNNEI. The CDR3 extends over 16 amino acids.

The chain couples TRBV7-9 to TRBJ2-5; 7 nucleotides line up with TRBD1. This CDR3 has 14 amino acids. V lost 4 bases and J lost 5; bases outside the gene matches: 7. Germline V gene sequence: CDR1 SEHNR, CDR2 FQNEAQ (reference sequence). The CDR3 here is CASSSVRGLETQYF. CDR3 nucleotides: TGTGCCAGCAGCTCGGTCAGGGGGTTGGAGACCCAGTACTTC. The full variable domain, with the rest looked up from reference TRBV7-9 and TRBJ2-5, is DTGVSQNPRHKITKRGQNVTFRCDPISEHNRLYWYRQTLGQGPEFLTYFQNEAQLEKSRLLSDRFSAERPKGSFSTLEIQRTEQGDSAMYLCASSSVRGLETQYFGPGTRLLVL.

This sequence joins TRBV2 and TRBJ2-2; perhaps TRBD1 as D (6 bases). The CDR3 has 15 residues. Germline lookup yields CDR1 SNHLY and CDR2 FYNNEI. The V end was cut by 2 bases, the J end by 3 bases, with 10 bases between. CDR3 nucleotides: TGTGCCAGCAGTGAATGGTCAGGGGACACCGGGGAGCTGTTTTTT. Its protein product is CASSEWSGDTGELFF.

This clonotype has just a few counts. The chain is built from TRBV27 and TRBJ1-5; 10 positions agree with TRBD1. The CDR3 loop spans 14 amino acids. The J segment lost 7 bases and the V segment lost 4 bases, leaving 4 bases of the junction unmatched. Germline CDR1 MNHEY, CDR2 SMNVEV (reference sequence). The CDR3 coding sequence is TGTGCCAGCAGTTCGACAGGGGGCTGGCAGCCCCAGCATTTT. Residues: CASSSTGGWQPQHF.

This chain joins TRBV20-1 and TRBJ1-1; D unclear. V was cut by 0 bases and J by 5 bases, with 13 bases left in between. Germline loops: CDR1 DFQATT, CDR2 SNEGSKA (reference sequence). This CDR3 spans 14 amino acids. The CDR3 region is CSARDRLGVTEAFF. Written as DNA, the CDR3 is TGCAGTGCTAGAGATCGTCTCGGTGTAACTGAAGCTTTCTTT.

The CDR3 sequence is CSARVPGRETQYF. CDR3 sequence (DNA): TGCAGTGCTAGAGTGCCTGGAAGAGAGACCCAGTACTTC. The chain employs TRBV20-1 and TRBJ2-5; no definite D call. The V gene's germline CDR1 is DFQATT and CDR2 SNEGSKA (reference sequence). The CDR3 covers 13 residues. Trimming shortened V by 1 base and J by 4 bases, and 10 bases separated the two germline ends.

This clonotype has a handful of counts. The chain links TRBV4-3 to TRBJ1-2; a possible D gene is TRBD1 (5 bases). Trimming stripped 0 bases from V and 4 bases from J, with 9 bases between. CDR1 and CDR2 (germline): LGHNA, YSLEER. The CDR3 is 14 amino acids. CDR3 DNA sequence: TGCGCCAGCAGCCAAGATCAGGGACCCTATGGCTACACCTTC. Protein: CASSQDQGPYGYTF.